This T cell receptor beta chain stems from a study of shared clonotypes between healthy human individuals. The donors, all of them Caucasian adults, lived in Nashville, Tennessee. Memory CD4+ cells were the fraction left after CD45RA+ naive selection. Study-wide points: Clonotypes shared by all four donors outscored non-shared clonotypes in generation probability. Shared clonotypes: roughly 4.7% naive CD4, about 3.5% naive CD8, 2.3% memory CD4, 0.4% to 0.5% memory CD8.

The CDR3 totals 13 residues. Trimming cost V 5 bases and J 0 bases, with 8 bases left between them. Germline CDR1 is KGHSH and CDR2 is LQKENI. Concerning this clone itself: Its antigen is unidentified.

TCRdb's table, derived via immunoSEQ multiplex PCR, lists solely in-frame clones and lacks some. The sample includes over a million clones, 95% to 99% of them seen just once. This chain links TRBV18 with TRBJ2-7, with D unclear. The source is a man aged 30 to 39 in good health. The sequenced sample was naive CD4+ T cells sorted from blood. Subset: CD45RA+ positively selected. DNA for the CDR3: TGTGCCAGCTCAACGGTTTCCTCCTACGAGCAGTACTTC. This translates into CASSTVSSYEQYF.